Described below is a single T cell receptor (beta chain) sequence and its context. The data were taken from a study of control samples from healthy donors and cancer patients. The data were produced by immunoSEQ multiplex PCR, yet TCRdb's version contains in-frame clones alone and is incomplete. In the table there are tens of thousands of clones, about nine tenths of which are singletons. V was trimmed by 3 bases and J by 4 bases, leaving 9 bases between them. The CDR3 is 13 amino acids. The germline CDR1 and CDR2 sequences are MNHEY and SVGAGI. V is TRBV6-5 and J is TRBJ1-2; D unresolved. The specimen sequenced was PBMCs. The TCR comes from a woman aged 50 to 60 with colorectal cancer. DNA of the CDR3: TGTGCCAGCAGTTATAGGCAGTTCTATGGCTACACCTTC. It translates to CASSYRQFYGYTF.